These 31 T cell receptor beta chains came from one sample sequenced in a study of regulatory T cells in long-lasting Graves disease. The time point is: persistent/refractory GD, antithyroid drugs over 5 years with positive TRAb. Preparation of the TCR library used RNA extracted from PBMCs. Libraries of TCR beta came from iRepertoire HTBI primers plus Arm-PCR of CDR3 regions. TCRdb re-analysed the multiplex PCR reads in MiXCR, keeping a single row per CDR3 protein. The sample yields 600,000 to 800,000 distinct CDR3 sequences, 25% to 35% seen once. This material consisted of peripheral blood mononuclear cells (PBMCs), taken when the disease was refractory, from a patient treated with antithyroid drugs. These receptors were collected from a female donor with Graves disease.

This clonotype was seen repeatedly, ten times or more. The V gene is TRBV12-3 or TRBV12-4, the J gene TRBJ1-4; TRBD1 matches 7 bases. V trimming: 3 bases; J trimming: 8 bases; junction bases outside the gene matches: 3. CDR3 length equals 13 residues. CDR3 protein: CASSFRQGEKLFF. The CDR3 DNA sequence: TGTGCCAGCAGTTTCCGACAGGGAGAAAAACTGTTTTTT.

The J gene is TRBJ2-7, the V gene TRBV5-1; a possible D gene is TRBD2 (6 bases). The germline V and J ends were trimmed by 4 bases and 2 bases, with 13 bases remaining between them. The CDR3 is 14 residues long. Germline V gene lookup returns CDR1 SGHRS and CDR2 YFSETQ. The CDR3 region has the DNA TGCGCCAGCAGCGAGGGACTTAGTACCTACGAGCAGTACTTC. Protein product: CASSEGLSTYEQYF.

There are many counts of this clonotype. The chain combines TRBV12-3 or TRBV12-4 with TRBJ1-2; no clear D gene. The CDR3 spans 15 residues. V was pared by 10 bases and J by 1 base, with 19 bases between. The CDR3 coding sequence is TGTGCCACCCAAGTTGCAGGCAGCGATAACTATGGCTACACCTTC. Its translation is CATQVAGSDNYGYTF.

This clonotype has only a few counts. The chain links TRBV6-1 to TRBJ1-1; 7 nucleotides line up with TRBD1. The CDR3 runs to 12 residues. From germline, CDR1 is MNHNS and CDR2 SASEGT. The J segment lost 4 bases and the V segment lost 8 bases, leaving 4 bases of the junction unmatched. The CDR3 reads CASDEGATEAFF. The CDR3 coding sequence is TGTGCCAGCGACGAGGGGGCCACTGAAGCTTTCTTT.

This rearrangement joins TRBV10-3 to TRBJ2-2; a weak D match, TRBD2 (6 bases). The CDR3 is 17 residues long. The V and J ends lost 3 bases and 6 bases respectively, with 20 bases between them. Germline lookup yields CDR1 ENHRY and CDR2 SYGVKD. The CDR3, as DNA: TGTGCCATCAGTGAAGGGAGGACAAGCTCCGGCGCCGGGGAGCTGTTTTTT. It codes for CAISEGRTSSGAGELFF.

This rearrangement joins TRBV7-9 to TRBJ2-3, with D perhaps matching TRBD2 (6 bases). The CDR3 runs 17 residues. V was clipped by 5 bases and J by 1 base, with 19 bases between them. CDR1 is SEHNR and CDR2 is FQNEAQ in the germline V gene (reference sequence). The CDR3 region has the DNA TGTGCCAGCAGCGTCCGCCGCGGGGTTTCGGGCACAGATACGCAGTATTTT. This sequence encodes CASSVRRGVSGTDTQYF. Together with reference TRBV7-9 and TRBJ2-3, the CDR3 gives the full variable domain: DTGVSQNPRHKITKRGQNVTFRCDPISEHNRLYWYRQTLGQGPEFLTYFQNEAQLEKSRLLSDRFSAERPKGSFSTLEIQRTEQGDSAMYLCASSVRRGVSGTDTQYFGPGTRLTVL.

The chain carries TRBV5-4 and TRBJ2-7; the D gene is possibly TRBD2 (6 bases). The CDR3 contains 13 residues. Per germline, CDR1 SGHNT and CDR2 YYREEE (reference sequence). Trimming pared 0 bases from V and 5 bases from J, leaving 9 bases between. The CDR3, as DNA: TGTGCCAGCAGCTTGGAATGGGAGGACGAGCAGTACTTC. This translates into CASSLEWEDEQYF.

Only a few counts were recorded for this clonotype. The CDR3 reads CAWSVPGVGTGELFF. CDR3 bases: TGTGCCTGGAGTGTACCGGGAGTCGGCACCGGGGAGCTGTTTTTT. This chain uses TRBV30 with TRBJ2-2, with D maybe TRBD2 (6 bases). V lost 0 bases and J 4 bases, leaving 12 bases between the germline ends. Germline values: CDR1 GTSNPN, CDR2 SVGIG (reference sequence). The CDR3 has 15 residues.

In its sample, this clonotype was seen a few times. The chain has TRBV6-1 and TRBJ2-7, with a weak D call TRBD1 (5 bases). The CDR3 extends over 14 amino acids. Per the germline V gene, CDR1 is MNHNS and CDR2 is SASEGT. V shed 8 bases and J shed 0 bases, with 14 bases lying between them. The CDR3: CASEGQDPSYEQYF. For the CDR3, the DNA is TGTGCCAGCGAAGGACAAGATCCCTCCTACGAGCAGTACTTC.

The rearrangement uses TRBV14 and TRBJ2-7; possibly TRBD1 or TRBD2 for D (5 bases each). CDR1 and CDR2 (germline): SGHDN, FVKESK. CDR3 length equals 15 residues. V was cut by 3 bases and J by 0 bases, with 12 bases left in between. The CDR3 protein is CASSQWDRSSYEQYF. In DNA, the CDR3 is TGTGCCAGCAGCCAGTGGGACCGAAGCTCCTACGAGCAGTACTTC.

Points on this clonotype: This sequence may be a read error, since a much larger clone differs from it by one base. The chain couples TRBV7-9 to TRBJ1-1; no reliable D call. In germline, CDR1 is SEHNR, CDR2 FQNEAQ (reference sequence). Trimming pared 6 bases from V and 6 bases from J, leaving 11 bases between. The CDR3 loop spans 12 amino acids. CDR3 protein: CASSFGDSEAFF. The DNA for the CDR3 is TGTGCCAGCAGTTTTGGCGACTCTGAAGCTTTCTTT.

This chain uses TRBV5-5 with TRBJ1-2; 9 nucleotides line up with TRBD1. V shed 4 bases and J 4 bases; nucleotides not matched to a gene: 8. The CDR3 has 15 amino acids. Germline CDR1 SGHKS, CDR2 YYEKEE (reference sequence). The CDR3 loop reads CASSGSGTGSYGYTF. The CDR3, as DNA: TGTGCCAGCAGCGGCTCCGGGACAGGGTCCTATGGCTACACCTTC.

This clonotype showed up just a few times. The chain combines TRBV9 with TRBJ1-2; 7 positions agree with TRBD1. Per the germline V gene, CDR1 is SGDLS and CDR2 is YYNGEE. J lost 8 bases, V lost 3 bases, and 10 bases had no gene match. The CDR3 loop spans 14 amino acids. CDR3 amino acids: CASSASGGPGGYTF. CDR3 nucleotide sequence: TGTGCCAGCAGCGCCTCAGGGGGTCCGGGGGGCTACACCTTC. Full variable domain (missing parts from reference TRBV9 and TRBJ1-2): DSGVTQTPKHLITATGQRVTLRCSPRSGDLSVYWYQQSLDQGLQFLIQYYNGEERAKGNILERFSAQQFPDLHSELNLSSLELGDSALYFCASSASGGPGGYTFGSGTRLTVV.

The gene calls are TRBV10-2 and TRBJ1-5; D not certain. Trimming stripped 6 bases from V and 3 bases from J, with 6 bases between. The CDR3 consists of 12 residues. Per the germline V gene, CDR1 is WSHSY and CDR2 is SAAADI. CDR3 in amino acids: CASRGVNQPQHF. CDR3 in DNA: TGCGCCAGCAGGGGCGTCAATCAGCCCCAGCATTTT.

CDR3 protein: CASSLQGGRTGELFF. The CDR3 bases are TGCGCCAGCAGCTTGCAAGGAGGCCGCACCGGGGAGCTGTTTTTT. The gene calls are TRBV5-1 and TRBJ2-2, with D perhaps TRBD2 (5 bases). Per the germline V gene, CDR1 is SGHRS and CDR2 is YFSETQ. Trimming stripped 1 base from V and 4 bases from J, with 11 bases between. The CDR3 runs to 15 residues.

The chain recombines TRBV6-1 with TRBJ1-2; no reliable D call. The CDR3 length is 14 residues. Germline V gene lookup returns CDR1 MNHNS and CDR2 SASEGT. V shed 5 bases and J shed 3 bases, with 13 bases lying between them. Written as DNA, the CDR3 is TGTGCCAGCAGTCATCGGGGAGGCGACTATGGCTACACCTTC. It translates to CASSHRGGDYGYTF.

The table lists this clonotype with a few counts. The J gene is TRBJ1-1, the V gene TRBV3-1; D is uncertain. Germline V gives CDR1 LGHDT, CDR2 YNNKEL (reference sequence). CDR3 length: 16 amino acids. Trimming removed 1 base from V and 1 base from J, with 13 bases in between. The CDR3 DNA reads TGTGCCAGCAGCCAAGTGGATCGTCTCTCGAACACTGAAGCTTTCTTT. Its protein is CASSQVDRLSNTEAFF.

The J gene is TRBJ2-7, the V gene TRBV19, with a weak D call TRBD2 (6 bases). CDR1 and CDR2 (germline): LNHDA, SQIVND (reference sequence). This CDR3 is built from 13 residues. V shed 3 bases and J shed 3 bases, with 9 bases lying between them. The CDR3 sequence: CASSIGGNYEQYF. CDR3 sequence (DNA): TGTGCCAGTAGTATCGGGGGAAACTACGAGCAGTACTTC.

This clonotype was picked up many times. The rearrangement links TRBV28 to TRBJ1-2; D gene ambiguous. Between the trimmed V and J ends, which lost 3 bases and 6 bases, there was a span of 11 bases. The CDR3 loop spans 13 amino acids. Germline values: CDR1 MDHEN, CDR2 SYDVKM. The CDR3 DNA follows: TGTGCCAGCAGTTTTGTTAACGGGAATGGCTACACCTTC. Amino acids: CASSFVNGNGYTF.

CDR3 amino acids: CASSEAPGNSPLHF. As DNA, the CDR3 is TGTGCCAGCAGTGAAGCTCCTGGGAATTCACCCCTCCACTTT. The J gene is TRBJ1-6, the V gene TRBV6-2 or TRBV6-3; D call uncertain. The V end lost 5 bases, the J end lost 7 bases, and 12 bases lay between the germline ends. The germline V gene encodes CDR1 MNHEY and CDR2 SVGEGT. The CDR3 is made up of 14 amino acids.

This clonotype was observed a handful of times. The genes are TRBV5-1 and TRBJ2-2, with 8 bases lining up with TRBD2. Germline V gene lookup returns CDR1 SGHRS and CDR2 YFSETQ. V lost 2 bases, J lost 6 bases, and 6 bases stayed unmatched. CDR3 length: 15 amino acids. CDR3 nucleotide sequence: TGCGCCAGCAGCTTACCGGGAGGGCCGTCCGGGGAGCTGTTTTTT. Amino acids: CASSLPGGPSGELFF.

The chain joins TRBV30 to TRBJ2-2; D is undetermined. Trimming shortened V by 3 bases and J by 5 bases, and 7 bases separated the two germline ends. Germline values: CDR1 GTSNPN, CDR2 SVGIG (reference sequence). The CDR3 has 12 residues. This CDR3 reads CAWRPRTGELFF. The CDR3 DNA sequence: TGTGCCTGGAGACCCCGAACCGGGGAGCTGTTTTTT.

The rearrangement links TRBV6-9 to TRBJ2-2; 15 positions match TRBD2. V gave up 3 bases and J gave up 6 bases; unmatched junction bases: 2. CDR3 length: 16 amino acids. Germline loops: CDR1 MNHGY, CDR2 SVAAGI. The CDR3 reads CASSYGTSGGPGELFF. DNA of the CDR3: TGTGCCAGCAGTTACGGGACTAGCGGGGGGCCCGGGGAGCTGTTTTTT.

This clonotype was seen a few times. This chain joins TRBV5-1 and TRBJ2-7, with D possibly TRBD1 on 6 matching bases. Germline loops: CDR1 SGHRS, CDR2 YFSETQ. The CDR3 spans 12 residues. Trimming took 4 bases from V and 7 from J, leaving 12 bases between them. DNA for the CDR3: TGCGCCAGCAGCCCCGGGACACAGGAGCAGTACTTC. Its protein is CASSPGTQEQYF.

This clonotype was seen a handful of times. The V and J genes are TRBV9 and TRBJ1-2; no clear D. Germline V gene sequence: CDR1 SGDLS, CDR2 YYNGEE. The CDR3 is 14 residues long. The V end was cut by 3 bases, the J end by 8 bases, with 17 bases between. CDR3 bases: TGTGCCAGCAGCGCCCAAGGACGGCGCGGAGGCTACACCTTC. The encoded protein is CASSAQGRRGGYTF.

The chain recombines TRBV12-3 or TRBV12-4 with TRBJ2-7, with a tentative D call TRBD1 (6 bases). The CDR3 is 11 residues long. V lost 1 base and J lost 10, with 8 bases in between. This CDR3 is CASSLGTEQYF. Here the CDR3 DNA reads TGTGCCAGCAGTTTAGGGACAGAACAGTACTTC.

V and J are TRBV4-1 and TRBJ1-1; 7 bases agree with TRBD1. The CDR3 runs 14 residues. The ends lost 4 bases at V and 4 bases at J; junction bases unmatched: 6. Per germline, CDR1 MGHRA and CDR2 YSYEKL. The CDR3 DNA sequence: TGCGCCAGCAGCCGAGGGGGCTGGGGCACTGAAGCTTTCTTT. Its protein is CASSRGGWGTEAFF.

This clonotype appeared many times. The rearrangement joins TRBV6-5 to TRBJ2-5; 9 bases are shared with TRBD2. The V segment lost 0 bases and the J segment 3 bases; nucleotides outside the gene matches: 8. The CDR3 covers 17 residues. The germline gives CDR1 MNHEY, CDR2 SVGAGI. CDR3 amino acids: CASSYSSGRLAEETQYF. DNA for the CDR3: TGTGCCAGCAGTTACTCGAGTGGGCGACTAGCGGAAGAGACCCAGTACTTC.

The chain recombines TRBV29-1 with TRBJ2-5; D possibly corresponds to TRBD1 (6 bases). The V and J ends lost 4 bases and 4 bases respectively, with 10 bases between them. This CDR3 contains 12 residues. Germline V lookup: CDR1 SQVTM, CDR2 ANQGSEA. The chain's CDR3 is CSVAIRGETQYF. The CDR3, as DNA: TGCAGCGTTGCAATCAGGGGAGAGACCCAGTACTTC.

This clonotype showed up many times. V and J are TRBV27 and TRBJ1-2; a weak D match, TRBD1 (6 bases). V was cut by 4 bases and J by 5 bases, with 11 bases left in between. The CDR3 contains 13 residues. Germline CDR1 MNHEY, CDR2 SMNVEV (reference sequence). CDR3 bases: TGTGCCAGCAGTTCAGGGGAGGCATATGGCTACACCTTC. This codes for CASSSGEAYGYTF.

The V gene is TRBV27, the J gene TRBJ2-2; the D gene could be TRBD1 or TRBD2 (5 bases each). CDR3 length: 14 amino acids. Trimming left V 2 bases short and J 6 bases short, with 10 bases between. Germline CDR1 reads MNHEY; CDR2 reads SMNVEV (reference sequence). Here the CDR3 DNA reads TGTGCCAGCAGTTTAAGGCTGGGGGCCGGGGAGCTGTTTTTT. This sequence encodes CASSLRLGAGELFF.